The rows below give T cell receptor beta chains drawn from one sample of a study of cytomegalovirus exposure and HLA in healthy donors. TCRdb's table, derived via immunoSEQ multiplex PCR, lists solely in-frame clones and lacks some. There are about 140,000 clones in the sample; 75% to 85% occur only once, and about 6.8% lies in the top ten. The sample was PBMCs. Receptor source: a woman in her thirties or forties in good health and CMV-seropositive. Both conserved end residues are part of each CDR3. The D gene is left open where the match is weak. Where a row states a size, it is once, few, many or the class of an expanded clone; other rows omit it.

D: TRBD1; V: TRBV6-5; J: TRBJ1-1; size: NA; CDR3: CASSHDRGLDTEAFF; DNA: TGTGCCAGCAGTCACGACAGGGGGCTCGACACTGAAGCTTTCTTT
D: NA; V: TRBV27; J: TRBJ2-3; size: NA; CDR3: CASSSGFMTDTQYF; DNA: TGTGCCAGCAGTTCCGGGTTTATGACAGATACGCAGTATTTT
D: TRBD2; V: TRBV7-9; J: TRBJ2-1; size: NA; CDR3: CASSPGTSTYNEQFF; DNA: TGTGCCAGCAGCCCCGGGACTAGCACTTACAATGAGCAGTTCTTC
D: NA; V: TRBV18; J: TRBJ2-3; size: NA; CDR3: CASSPPRKRGTDTQYF; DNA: TGTGCCAGCTCACCCCCAAGAAAGCGGGGCACAGATACGCAGTATTTT
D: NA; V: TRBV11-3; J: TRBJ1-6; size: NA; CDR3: CASSPGGSNGYNSPLHF; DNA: TGTGCCAGCAGTCCCGGCGGCTCTAACGGGTATAATTCACCCCTCCACTTT
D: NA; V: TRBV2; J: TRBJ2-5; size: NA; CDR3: CASSPQETQYF; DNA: TGTGCCAGCAGCCCTCAAGAGACCCAGTACTTC
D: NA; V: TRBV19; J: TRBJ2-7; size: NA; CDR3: CASRPVGAGEDEQYF; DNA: TGTGCCAGTCGGCCGGTGGGGGCGGGGGAGGACGAGCAGTACTTC
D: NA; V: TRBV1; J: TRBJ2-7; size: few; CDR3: CTSSQVTSGRYEQYF; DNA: TGCACCAGCAGCCAAGTTACTAGCGGGAGGTACGAGCAGTACTTC
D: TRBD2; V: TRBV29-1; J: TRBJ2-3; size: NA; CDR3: CSVDGGAGTDTQYF; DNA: TGCAGCGTTGACGGGGGGGCCGGCACAGATACGCAGTATTTT
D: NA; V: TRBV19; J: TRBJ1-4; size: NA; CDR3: CASSSTGTQNEKLFF; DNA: TGTGCCAGTAGTTCAACCGGGACACAAAATGAAAAACTGTTTTTT
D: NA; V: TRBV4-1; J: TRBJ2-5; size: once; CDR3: CASSQDTRGTETQYF; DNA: TGCGCCAGCAGCCAAGATACTCGGGGGACAGAGACCCAGTACTTC
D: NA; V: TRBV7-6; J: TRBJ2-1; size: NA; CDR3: CASTGIVTPSSYNEQFF; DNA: TGTGCCAGCACAGGGATCGTGACTCCCAGCTCCTACAATGAGCAGTTCTTC
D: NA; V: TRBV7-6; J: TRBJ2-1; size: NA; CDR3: CASSLDLSSYNEQFF; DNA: TGTGCCAGCAGCTTAGACTTAAGCTCCTACAATGAGCAGTTCTTC
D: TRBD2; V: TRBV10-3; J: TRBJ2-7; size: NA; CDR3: CAISSTGTSTYEQYF; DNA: TGTGCCATCAGTTCCACCGGGACTAGTACCTACGAGCAGTACTTC
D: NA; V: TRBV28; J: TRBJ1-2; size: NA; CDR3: CASSLTGYGYTF; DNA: TGTGCCAGCAGTTTAACCGGCTATGGCTACACCTTC
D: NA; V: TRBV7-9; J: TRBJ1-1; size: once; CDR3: CASSSRLRGRQAMYTEAFF; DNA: TGTGCCAGCAGCTCCAGGTTAAGGGGTAGACAGGCAATGTACACTGAAGCTTTCTTT
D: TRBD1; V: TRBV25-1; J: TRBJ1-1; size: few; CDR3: CATKRQGGTEAFF; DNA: TGTGCCACCAAGAGACAGGGGGGCACTGAAGCTTTCTTT
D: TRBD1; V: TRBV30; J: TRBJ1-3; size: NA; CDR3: CAWSGQGGNTIYF; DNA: TGTGCCTGGAGTGGACAGGGTGGAAACACCATATATTTT
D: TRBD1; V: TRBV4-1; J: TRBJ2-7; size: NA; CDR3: CASRLDRGYEQYF; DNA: TGCGCCAGCAGATTGGACAGGGGCTACGAGCAGTACTTC
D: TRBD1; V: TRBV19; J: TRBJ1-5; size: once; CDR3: CASGQGAMQPQHF; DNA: TGTGCCAGTGGACAGGGGGCAATGCAGCCCCAGCATTTT
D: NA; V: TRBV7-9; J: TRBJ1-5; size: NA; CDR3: CASSFSGSNQPQHF; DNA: TGTGCCAGCAGCTTTAGCGGGAGCAATCAGCCCCAGCATTTT
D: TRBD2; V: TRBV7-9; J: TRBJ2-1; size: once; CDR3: CASSFAGTSGTYNEQFF; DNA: TGTGCCAGCAGCTTTGCGGGGACTAGCGGGACCTACAATGAGCAGTTCTTC
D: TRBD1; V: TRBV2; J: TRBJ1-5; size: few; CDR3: CASSPGQGNQPQHF; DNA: TGTGCCAGCAGTCCGGGACAGGGAAATCAGCCCCAGCATTTT